The entry that follows covers one T cell receptor beta chain sequence. The sample is drawn from a study of blood T cell repertoires in COVID-19. In the study overall: Acute and convalescent COVID-19 specimens originated in the United States, Italy and Spain.

Researchers sorted participants into cohorts using their self-reported clinical history. Data came from immunoSEQ multiplex PCR; TCRdb stores just in-frame clones and leaves some out. The sample holds 350,000 to 450,000 clones, roughly 90% seen once. From germline, CDR1 is SGHVS and CDR2 FNYEAQ. J was trimmed by 3 bases and V by 3 bases; bases with no gene match: 2. The CDR3 is 15 residues long. The rearrangement uses TRBV7-6 and TRBJ1-6, with 7 bases aligning to TRBD1. The TCR sequence derives from a woman younger than 30 who had been exposed to COVID-19. The specimen was PBMCs or T cells enriched from blood (not recorded which). The CDR3 spells CASSLDRNYNSPLHF. DNA for the CDR3: TGTGCCAGCAGCTTGGACAGGAACTATAATTCACCCCTCCACTTT.